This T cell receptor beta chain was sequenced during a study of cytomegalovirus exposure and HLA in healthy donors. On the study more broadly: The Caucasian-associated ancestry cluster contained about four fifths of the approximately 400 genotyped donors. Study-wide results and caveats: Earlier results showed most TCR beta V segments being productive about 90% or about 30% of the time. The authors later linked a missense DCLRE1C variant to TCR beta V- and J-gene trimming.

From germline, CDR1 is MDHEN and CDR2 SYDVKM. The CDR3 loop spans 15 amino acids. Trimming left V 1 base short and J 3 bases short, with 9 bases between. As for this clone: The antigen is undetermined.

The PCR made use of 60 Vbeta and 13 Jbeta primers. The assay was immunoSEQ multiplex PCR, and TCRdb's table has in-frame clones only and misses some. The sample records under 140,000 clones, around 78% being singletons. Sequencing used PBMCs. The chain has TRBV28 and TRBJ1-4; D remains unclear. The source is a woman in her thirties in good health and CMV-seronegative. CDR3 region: CASSLSAAANEKLFF. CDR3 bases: TGTGCCAGCAGTTTATCGGCGGCAGCTAATGAAAAACTGTTTTTT.